The rows below give T cell receptor beta chains drawn from one sample of a study of blood T cell repertoires in COVID-19. Clones were read by immunoSEQ multiplex PCR, and TCRdb kept only the in-frame ones, dropping some. The sample shows more than 250,000 clones, more than 75% of them seen only once. The sequencing input was PBMCs or T cells enriched from blood (not recorded which). Receptor source: a young woman who had recovered from COVID-19. CDR3s include the opening cysteine and the closing phenylalanine or tryptophan. Each record gives: V gene, clone size, J gene, D gene, CDR3 DNA, CDR3 protein. D genes are given only for firm matches. Size is stated for part of the rows, as once, few or many counts, or as a class when the clone is expanded.

>TRBV30|once|TRBJ2-7|-
TGTGCCTGGAGAAGACTGGGCTACGAGCAGTACTTC
CAWRRLGYEQYF
>TRBV13|-|TRBJ1-2|TRBD1
TGTGCCAGCAGCTTAGGCCTCGGGGGTGGCACAGGGGTCTACACCTTC
CASSLGLGGGTGVYTF
>TRBV3-1/TRBV3-2|-|TRBJ2-1|TRBD2
TGTGCCAGCAGCGGTCTAGCGGGAGGGCCGGATGAGCAGTTCTTC
CASSGLAGGPDEQFF
>TRBV29-1|-|TRBJ1-2|-
TGCAGCGTTGAAGATCTCGGGGAGAACTATGGCTACACCTTC
CSVEDLGENYGYTF
>TRBV6-1|-|TRBJ2-3|-
TGTGCCAGCAGTGACGACTACACAGATACGCAGTATTTT
CASSDDYTDTQYF
>TRBV5-1|-|TRBJ2-1|TRBD2
TGCGCCAGCGTGTGGACTAGCTTAAGAGGTGAGCAGTTCTTC
CASVWTSLRGEQFF
>TRBV27|-|TRBJ1-1|TRBD1
TGTGCCAGCAGTCCCTTTGGAGGGGGCGCGTGGAACACTGAAGCTTTCTTT
CASSPFGGGAWNTEAFF
>TRBV2|-|TRBJ1-4|-
TGTGCCAGGAGGAGCGCAACTAATGAAAAACTGTTTTTT
CARRSATNEKLFF
>TRBV2|-|TRBJ1-4|-
TGTGCCAGCAGTGTTGCGGCCGCCGAATATGAAAAACTGTTTTTT
CASSVAAAEYEKLFF
>TRBV7-2|-|TRBJ1-6|-
TGTGCCAGCAGCTTACAGAATAATTCACCCCTCCACTTT
CASSLQNNSPLHF
>TRBV19|few|TRBJ2-1|TRBD2
TGTGCCAGTAGTATTGGACTAGCGGGAGGGCCAGGGACCTACAATGAGCAGTTCTTC
CASSIGLAGGPGTYNEQFF
>TRBV4-1|-|TRBJ2-3|TRBD2
TGCGCCAGCAGCCAAATTCTAGCGGGGTCCACAGATACGCAGTATTTT
CASSQILAGSTDTQYF
>TRBV29-1|few|TRBJ1-4|TRBD1
TGCAGCGCCTCGGAGGGGGCGACTGAAAAACTGTTTTTT
CSASEGATEKLFF
>TRBV19|-|TRBJ2-3|TRBD1
TGTGCCAGTAGTAACCCAGGGGGCCTGAGCACAGATACGCAGTATTTT
CASSNPGGLSTDTQYF
>TRBV6-5|-|TRBJ2-7|-
TGTGCCAGCAGTTACTCGAGGGCAGGGGACCCTAGGGAGCAGTACTTC
CASSYSRAGDPREQYF
>TRBV4-1|few|TRBJ2-1|-
TGCGCCAGCAGCCGGGACTCCCTTTACTTCAATGAGCAGTTCTTC
CASSRDSLYFNEQFF
>TRBV28|-|TRBJ1-2|TRBD1
TGTGCCAGCAGTTTGCGACAGGGGAACTATGGCTACACCTTC
CASSLRQGNYGYTF
>TRBV6-2/TRBV6-3|-|TRBJ2-7|TRBD2
TGTGCCAGCAGTTTAACTAGCGGCTCCTACGAGCAGTACTTC
CASSLTSGSYEQYF
>TRBV24-1|-|TRBJ2-3|-
TGTGCCACCAGTGATAAGGGGAGCACAGATACGCAGTATTTT
CATSDKGSTDTQYF
>TRBV30|-|TRBJ2-2|-
TGTGCCTGGAGCCTTTTAATGGGGCGGAACACCGGGGAGCTGTTTTTT
CAWSLLMGRNTGELFF
>TRBV3-1/TRBV3-2|-|TRBJ1-1|-
TGTGCCAGCGGAAGGGGACACATGAACACTGAAGCTTTCTTT
CASGRGHMNTEAFF
>TRBV6-5|-|TRBJ1-1|TRBD1
TGTGCCAGCAGTTACTCGATTACAGGGGACACTGAAGCTTTCTTT
CASSYSITGDTEAFF
>TRBV9|-|TRBJ2-4|-
TGTGCCAGCAGCGTAGCTTCGCGGGGTGTAGGTAACATTCAGTACTTC
CASSVASRGVGNIQYF
>TRBV19|-|TRBJ2-3|TRBD2
TGTGCCAGTAAGCGGGGGAGCGCAGATACGCAGTATTTT
CASKRGSADTQYF
>TRBV27|-|TRBJ2-2|TRBD1
TGTGCCAGCAGTTTCTTGGACAGGGGGTCCACCGGGGAGCTGTTTTTT
CASSFLDRGSTGELFF
>TRBV5-6|-|TRBJ2-1|TRBD1
TGTGCCAGCAGCCCGGGACAGACATACAATGAGCAGTTCTTC
CASSPGQTYNEQFF
>TRBV19|-|TRBJ1-1|-
TGTGCCAGTAGTACCCCCTCAGGGTTTGACCGCGTGGTGAACACTGAAGCTTTCTTT
CASSTPSGFDRVVNTEAFF
>TRBV6-5|few|TRBJ2-7|-
TGTGCCAGCAGAGATGTCGGCGAGCAGTACTTC
CASRDVGEQYF
>TRBV7-9|-|TRBJ1-4|TRBD1
TGTGCCAGCAGCTCTTCGTTTAGGGACAGGGGATATGAAAAACTGTTTTTT
CASSSSFRDRGYEKLFF
>TRBV6-5|-|TRBJ1-1|TRBD1
TGTGCCAGCAGTTACCGAGGGGCAGGGGGAGACACTGAAGCTTTCTTT
CASSYRGAGGDTEAFF
>TRBV4-1|-|TRBJ2-2|TRBD1
TGCGCCAGCAGCCCCTGGACAGGGGGTTCCGGGGAGCTGTTTTTT
CASSPWTGGSGELFF
>TRBV19|-|TRBJ2-1|TRBD2
TGTGCCAGTAGTTCGGGACTAGGAAGGTACAATGAGCAGTTCTTC
CASSSGLGRYNEQFF
>TRBV24-1|once|TRBJ1-5|-
TGTGCCACCAGTGACCCAGGGGCCCCTAATCAGCCCCAGCATTTT
CATSDPGAPNQPQHF
>TRBV5-1|-|TRBJ2-2|-
TGCGCCAGCTCCGCGGAGGGGCCTGACACCGGGGAGCTGTTTTTT
CASSAEGPDTGELFF